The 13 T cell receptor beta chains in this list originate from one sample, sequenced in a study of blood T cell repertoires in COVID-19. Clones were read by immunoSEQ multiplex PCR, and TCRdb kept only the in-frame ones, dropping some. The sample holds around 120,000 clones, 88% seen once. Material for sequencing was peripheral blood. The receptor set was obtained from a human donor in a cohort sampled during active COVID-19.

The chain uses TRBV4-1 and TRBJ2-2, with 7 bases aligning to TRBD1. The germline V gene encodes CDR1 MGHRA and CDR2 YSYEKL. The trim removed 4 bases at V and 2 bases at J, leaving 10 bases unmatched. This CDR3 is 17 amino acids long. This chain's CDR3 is CASSLPLTGPNTGELFF. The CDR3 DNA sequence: TGCGCCAGCAGCCTCCCACTGACAGGGCCTAACACCGGGGAGCTGTTTTTT.

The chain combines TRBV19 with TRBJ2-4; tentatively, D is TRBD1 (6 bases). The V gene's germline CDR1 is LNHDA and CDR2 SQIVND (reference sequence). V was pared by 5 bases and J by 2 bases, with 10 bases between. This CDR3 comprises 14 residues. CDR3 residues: CASSSTGTKNIQYF. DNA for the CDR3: TGTGCCAGTAGTTCAACAGGGACCAAAAACATTCAGTACTTC. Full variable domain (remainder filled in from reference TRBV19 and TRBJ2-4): DGGITQSPKYLFRKEGQNVTLSCEQNLNHDAMYWYRQDPGQGLRLIYYSQIVNDFQKGDIAEGYSVSREKKESFPLTVTSAQKNPTAFYLCASSSTGTKNIQYFGAGTRLSVL.

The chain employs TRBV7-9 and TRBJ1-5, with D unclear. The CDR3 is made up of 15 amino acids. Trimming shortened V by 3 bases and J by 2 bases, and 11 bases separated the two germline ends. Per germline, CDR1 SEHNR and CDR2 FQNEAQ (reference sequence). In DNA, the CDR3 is TGTGCCAGCAGCTTGGACTTGGCGGGCAATCAGCCCCAGCATTTT. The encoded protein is CASSLDLAGNQPQHF.

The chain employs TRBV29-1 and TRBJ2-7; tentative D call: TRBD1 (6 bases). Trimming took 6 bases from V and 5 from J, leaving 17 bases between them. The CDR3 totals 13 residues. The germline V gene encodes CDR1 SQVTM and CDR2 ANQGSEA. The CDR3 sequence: CSVQTGIRNEQYF. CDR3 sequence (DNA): TGCAGCGTCCAAACAGGGATCCGGAACGAGCAGTACTTC.

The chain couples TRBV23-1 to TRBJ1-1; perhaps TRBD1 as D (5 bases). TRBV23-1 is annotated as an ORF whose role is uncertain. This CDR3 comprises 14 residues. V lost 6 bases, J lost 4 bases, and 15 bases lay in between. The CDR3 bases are TGCGCCAGCAGAGACAGTCATAGGGGCACTGAAGCTTTCTTT. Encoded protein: CASRDSHRGTEAFF.

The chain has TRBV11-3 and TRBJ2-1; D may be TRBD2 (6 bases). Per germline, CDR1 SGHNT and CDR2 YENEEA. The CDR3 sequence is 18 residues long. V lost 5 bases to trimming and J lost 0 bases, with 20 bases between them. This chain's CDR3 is CASSPRRGASVSYNEQFF. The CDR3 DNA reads TGTGCCAGCAGCCCCCGCCGGGGCGCTAGCGTCTCCTACAATGAGCAGTTCTTC.

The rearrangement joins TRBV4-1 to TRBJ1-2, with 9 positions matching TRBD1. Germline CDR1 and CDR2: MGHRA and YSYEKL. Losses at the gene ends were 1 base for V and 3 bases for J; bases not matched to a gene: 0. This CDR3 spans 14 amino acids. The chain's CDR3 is CASSQGTGDYGYTF. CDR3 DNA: TGCGCCAGCAGCCAAGGGACAGGGGACTATGGCTACACCTTC.

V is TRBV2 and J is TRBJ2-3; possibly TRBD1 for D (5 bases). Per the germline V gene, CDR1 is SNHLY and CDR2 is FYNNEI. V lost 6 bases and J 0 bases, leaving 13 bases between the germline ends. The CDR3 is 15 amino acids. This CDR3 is CASRIQESSTDTQYF. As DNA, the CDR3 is TGTGCCAGCAGGATACAGGAGTCTAGCACAGATACGCAGTATTTT.

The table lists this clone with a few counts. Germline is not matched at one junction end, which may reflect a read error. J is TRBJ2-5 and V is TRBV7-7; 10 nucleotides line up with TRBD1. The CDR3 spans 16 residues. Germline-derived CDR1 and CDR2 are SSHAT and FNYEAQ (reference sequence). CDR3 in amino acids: CASSLTGTGVSETQYF. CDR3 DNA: TGTGCTAGCAGCTTGACCGGGACAGGGGTGTCAGAGACCCAGTACTTC.

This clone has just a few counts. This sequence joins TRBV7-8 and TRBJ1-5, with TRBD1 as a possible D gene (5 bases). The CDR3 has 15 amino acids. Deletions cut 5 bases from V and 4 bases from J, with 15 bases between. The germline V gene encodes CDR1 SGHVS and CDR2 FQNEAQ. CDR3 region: CASSRGPLANQPQHF. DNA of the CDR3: TGTGCCAGCAGCCGGGGCCCTCTGGCGAATCAGCCCCAGCATTTT. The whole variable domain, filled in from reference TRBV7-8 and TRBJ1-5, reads GAGVSQSPRYKVAKRGQDVALRCDPISGHVSLFWYQQALGQGPEFLTYFQNEAQLDKSGLPSDRFFAERPEGSVSTLKIQRTQQEDSAVYLCASSRGPLANQPQHFGDGTRLSIL.

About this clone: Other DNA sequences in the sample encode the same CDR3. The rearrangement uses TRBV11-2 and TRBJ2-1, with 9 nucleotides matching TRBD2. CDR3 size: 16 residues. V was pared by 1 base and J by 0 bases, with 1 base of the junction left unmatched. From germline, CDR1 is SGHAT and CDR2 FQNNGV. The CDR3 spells CASSLVTSGSYNEQFF. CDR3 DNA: TGTGCCAGCAGCTTAGTGACTAGCGGCTCCTACAATGAGCAGTTCTTC.

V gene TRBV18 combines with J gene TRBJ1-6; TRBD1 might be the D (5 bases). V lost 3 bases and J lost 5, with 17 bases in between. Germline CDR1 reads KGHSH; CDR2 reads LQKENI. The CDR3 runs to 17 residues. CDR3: CASSPHFLGGDNSPLHF. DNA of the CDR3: TGTGCCAGCTCACCTCACTTTCTTGGAGGGGATAATTCACCCCTCCACTTT.

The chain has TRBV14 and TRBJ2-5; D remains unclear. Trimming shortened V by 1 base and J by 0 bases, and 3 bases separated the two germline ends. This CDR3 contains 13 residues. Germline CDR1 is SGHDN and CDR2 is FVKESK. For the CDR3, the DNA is TGTGCCAGCAGCCAAGGGCACCAAGAGACCCAGTACTTC. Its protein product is CASSQGHQETQYF.